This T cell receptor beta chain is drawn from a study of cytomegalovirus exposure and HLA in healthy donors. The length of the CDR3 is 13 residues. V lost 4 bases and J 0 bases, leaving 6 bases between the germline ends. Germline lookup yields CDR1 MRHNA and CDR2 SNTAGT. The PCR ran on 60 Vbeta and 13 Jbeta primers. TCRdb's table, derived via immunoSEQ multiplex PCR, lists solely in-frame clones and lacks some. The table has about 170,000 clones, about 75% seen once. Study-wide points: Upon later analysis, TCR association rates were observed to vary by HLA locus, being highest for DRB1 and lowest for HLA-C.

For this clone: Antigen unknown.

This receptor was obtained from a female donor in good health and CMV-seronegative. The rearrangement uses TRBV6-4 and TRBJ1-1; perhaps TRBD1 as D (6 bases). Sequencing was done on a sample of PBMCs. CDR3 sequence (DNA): TGTGCCAGCAGTGCAGGGGTGAACACTGAAGCTTTCTTT. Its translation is CASSAGVNTEAFF.